The clone carrying this T cell receptor beta chain was observed many times. Its antigen is unknown. The sample is drawn from a study of T-cell reconstitution after alpha-beta-depleted transplantation in children. Overall study results and limits: Once a year had passed after transplant, T-cell counts and diversity came mostly from newly produced T cells.

Unique molecular identifiers were used to barcode this TCRbeta library. TCRdb passed the PCR reads through MiXCR, listing each CDR3 protein once. The data contain around 80,000 distinct CDR3 sequences, roughly 18% of them singletons. The CDR3 totals 12 residues. V gave up 5 bases and J gave up 2 bases, with 6 bases separating them. Germline assignment: CDR1 MNHNS and CDR2 SASEGT. The material sequenced was PBMCs, mostly from graft donor cells, taken 360 days after TCRalphabeta/CD19-depleted stem cell transplant. V and J are TRBV6-1 and TRBJ1-2; tentatively, D is TRBD1 (5 bases). This sequence was found in a male patient aged 2 to 9 who had a stem cell transplant for acute lymphoblastic leukemia, so the T cells may come from the graft donor. The CDR3 is CASSNRNYGYTF. The CDR3 nucleotides read TGTGCCAGCAGTAACAGGAACTATGGCTACACCTTC.